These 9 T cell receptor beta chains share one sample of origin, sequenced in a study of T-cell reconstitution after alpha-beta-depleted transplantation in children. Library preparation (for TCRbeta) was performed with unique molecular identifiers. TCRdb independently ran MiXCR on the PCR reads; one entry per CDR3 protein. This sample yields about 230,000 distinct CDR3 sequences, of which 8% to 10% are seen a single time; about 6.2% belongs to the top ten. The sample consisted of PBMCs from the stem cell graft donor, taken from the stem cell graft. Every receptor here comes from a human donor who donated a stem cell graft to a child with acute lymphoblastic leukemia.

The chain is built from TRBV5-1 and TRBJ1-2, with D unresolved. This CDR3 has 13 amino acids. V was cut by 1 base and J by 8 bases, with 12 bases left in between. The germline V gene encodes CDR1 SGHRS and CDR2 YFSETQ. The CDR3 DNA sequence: TGCGCCAGCAGCTTGTCTCGGCAAACGGGCTACACCTTC. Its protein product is CASSLSRQTGYTF.

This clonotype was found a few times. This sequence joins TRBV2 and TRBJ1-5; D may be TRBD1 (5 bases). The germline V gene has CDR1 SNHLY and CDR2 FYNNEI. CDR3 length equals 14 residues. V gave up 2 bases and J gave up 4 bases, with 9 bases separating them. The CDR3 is CASSERGGNQPQHF. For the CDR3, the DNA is TGTGCCAGCAGTGAAAGGGGTGGGAATCAGCCCCAGCATTTT.

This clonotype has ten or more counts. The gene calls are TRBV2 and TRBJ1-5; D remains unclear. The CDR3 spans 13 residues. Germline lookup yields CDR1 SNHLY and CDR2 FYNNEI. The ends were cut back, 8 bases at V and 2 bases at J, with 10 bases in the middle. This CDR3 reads CASLKTGNQPQHF. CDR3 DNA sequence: TGTGCCAGCCTAAAGACGGGCAATCAGCCCCAGCATTTT.

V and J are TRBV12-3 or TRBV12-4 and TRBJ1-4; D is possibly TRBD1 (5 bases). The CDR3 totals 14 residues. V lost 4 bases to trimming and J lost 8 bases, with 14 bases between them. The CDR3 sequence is CASSSGTAQEKLFF. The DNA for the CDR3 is TGTGCCAGCAGTTCCGGGACGGCCCAAGAAAAACTGTTTTTT.

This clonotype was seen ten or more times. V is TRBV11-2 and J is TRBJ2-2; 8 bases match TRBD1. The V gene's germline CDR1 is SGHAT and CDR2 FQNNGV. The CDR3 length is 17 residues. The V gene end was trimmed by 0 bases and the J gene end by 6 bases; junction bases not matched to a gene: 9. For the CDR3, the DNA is TGTGCCAGCAGCTTAGATCTGGACAGGGTCGGGGCCGGGGAGCTGTTTTTT. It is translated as CASSLDLDRVGAGELFF.

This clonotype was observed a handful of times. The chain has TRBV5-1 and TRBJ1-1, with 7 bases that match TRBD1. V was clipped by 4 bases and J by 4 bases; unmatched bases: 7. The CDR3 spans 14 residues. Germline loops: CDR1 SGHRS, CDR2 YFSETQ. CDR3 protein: CASSEIQGFTEAFF. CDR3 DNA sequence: TGCGCCAGCAGCGAAATACAGGGGTTCACTGAAGCTTTCTTT.

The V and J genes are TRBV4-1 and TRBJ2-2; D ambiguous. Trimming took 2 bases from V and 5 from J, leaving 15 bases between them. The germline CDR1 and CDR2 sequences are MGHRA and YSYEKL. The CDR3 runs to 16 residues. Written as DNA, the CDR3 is TGCGCCAGCAGCCAATTACCGGGCGTCGGAACCGGGGAGCTGTTTTTT. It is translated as CASSQLPGVGTGELFF.

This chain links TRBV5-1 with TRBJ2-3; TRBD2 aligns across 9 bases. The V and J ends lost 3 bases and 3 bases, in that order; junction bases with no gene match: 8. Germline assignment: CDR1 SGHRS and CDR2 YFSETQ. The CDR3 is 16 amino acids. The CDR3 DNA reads TGCGCCAGCAGCTGGGGAGCGGGGGGCTTAACAGATACGCAGTATTTT. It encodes CASSWGAGGLTDTQYF.

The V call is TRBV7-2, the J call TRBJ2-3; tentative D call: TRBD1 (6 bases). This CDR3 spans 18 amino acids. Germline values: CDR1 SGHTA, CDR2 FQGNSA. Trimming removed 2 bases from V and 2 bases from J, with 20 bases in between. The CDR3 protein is CASSLSARPDRVTDTQYF. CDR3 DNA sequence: TGTGCCAGCAGCTTATCGGCGCGGCCGGACAGAGTCACAGATACGCAGTATTTT.